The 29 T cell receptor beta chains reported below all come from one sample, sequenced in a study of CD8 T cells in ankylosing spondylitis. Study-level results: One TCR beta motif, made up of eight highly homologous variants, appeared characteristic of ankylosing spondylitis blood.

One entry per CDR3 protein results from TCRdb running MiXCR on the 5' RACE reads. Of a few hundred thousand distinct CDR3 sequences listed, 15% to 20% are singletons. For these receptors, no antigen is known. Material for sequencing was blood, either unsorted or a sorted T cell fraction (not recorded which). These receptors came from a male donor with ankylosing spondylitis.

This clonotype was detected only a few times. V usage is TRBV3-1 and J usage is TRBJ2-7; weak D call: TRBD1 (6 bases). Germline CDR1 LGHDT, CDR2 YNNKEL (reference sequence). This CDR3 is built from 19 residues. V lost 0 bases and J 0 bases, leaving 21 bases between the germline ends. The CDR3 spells CASSQEGASNDRNSYEQYF. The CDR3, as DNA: TGTGCCAGCAGCCAAGAAGGTGCCTCAAACGACAGGAACTCCTACGAGCAGTACTTC.

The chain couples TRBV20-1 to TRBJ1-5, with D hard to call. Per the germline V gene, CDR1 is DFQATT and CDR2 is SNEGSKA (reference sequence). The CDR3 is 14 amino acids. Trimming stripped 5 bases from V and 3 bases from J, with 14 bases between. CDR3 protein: CSAVEGRPNQPQHF. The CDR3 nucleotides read TGCAGTGCTGTGGAGGGAAGGCCCAATCAGCCCCAGCATTTT.

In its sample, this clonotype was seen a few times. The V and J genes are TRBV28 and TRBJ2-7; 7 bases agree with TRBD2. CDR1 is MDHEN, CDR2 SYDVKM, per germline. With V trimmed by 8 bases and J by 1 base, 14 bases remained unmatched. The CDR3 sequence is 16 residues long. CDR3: CASSKGTGGYSYEQYF. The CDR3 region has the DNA TGTGCCAGCTCAAAGGGGACGGGGGGTTATTCCTACGAGCAGTACTTC.

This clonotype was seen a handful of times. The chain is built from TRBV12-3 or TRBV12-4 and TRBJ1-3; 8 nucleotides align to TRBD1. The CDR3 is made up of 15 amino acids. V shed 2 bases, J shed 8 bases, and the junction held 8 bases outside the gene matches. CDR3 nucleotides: TGTGCCAGCAGTTTAAGGGGACAGGCGGGGGACACCATATATTTT. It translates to CASSLRGQAGDTIYF.

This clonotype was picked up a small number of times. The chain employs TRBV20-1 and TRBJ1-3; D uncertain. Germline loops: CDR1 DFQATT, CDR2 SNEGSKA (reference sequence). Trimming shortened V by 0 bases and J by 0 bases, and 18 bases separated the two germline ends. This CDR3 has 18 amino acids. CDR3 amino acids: CSARDLRVGPASGNTIYF. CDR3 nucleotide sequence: TGCAGTGCTAGAGATCTTCGAGTGGGCCCGGCCTCTGGAAACACCATATATTTT.

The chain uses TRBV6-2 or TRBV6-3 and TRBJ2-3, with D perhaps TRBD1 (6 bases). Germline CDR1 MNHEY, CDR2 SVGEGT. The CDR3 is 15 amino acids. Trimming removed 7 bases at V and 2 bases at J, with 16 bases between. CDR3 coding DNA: TGTGCCAGCAACCCTGGGGGCAGGATCACAGATACGCAGTATTTT. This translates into CASNPGGRITDTQYF.

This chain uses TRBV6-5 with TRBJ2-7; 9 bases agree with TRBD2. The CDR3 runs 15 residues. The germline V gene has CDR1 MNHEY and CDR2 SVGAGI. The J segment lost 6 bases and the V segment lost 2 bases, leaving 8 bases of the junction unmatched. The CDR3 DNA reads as TGTGCCAGCAGTTACGATCCTAGCGGGGTGTTCGAGCAGTACTTC. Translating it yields CASSYDPSGVFEQYF.

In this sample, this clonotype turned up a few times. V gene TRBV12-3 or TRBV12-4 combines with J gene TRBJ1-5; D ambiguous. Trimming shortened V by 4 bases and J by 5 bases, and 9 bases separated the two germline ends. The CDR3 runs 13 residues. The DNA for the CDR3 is TGTGCCAGCAGTTACCTCCCCTATCAGCCCCAGCATTTT. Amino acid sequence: CASSYLPYQPQHF.

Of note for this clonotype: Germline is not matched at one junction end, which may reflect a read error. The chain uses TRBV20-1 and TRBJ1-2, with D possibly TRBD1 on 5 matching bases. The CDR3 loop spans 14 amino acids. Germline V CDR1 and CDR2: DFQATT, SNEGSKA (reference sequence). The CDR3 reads CSATGTGGDYDYTF. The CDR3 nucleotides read TGCAGTGCCACCGGAACTGGGGGGGACTATGACTACACCTTC.

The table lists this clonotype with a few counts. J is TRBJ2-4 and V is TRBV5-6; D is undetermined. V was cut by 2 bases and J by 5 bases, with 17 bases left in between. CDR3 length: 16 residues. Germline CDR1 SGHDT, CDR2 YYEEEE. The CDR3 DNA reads TGTGCCAGCAGCTTTCGCCCACTTCAAGAACAAAACATTCAGTACTTC. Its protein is CASSFRPLQEQNIQYF.

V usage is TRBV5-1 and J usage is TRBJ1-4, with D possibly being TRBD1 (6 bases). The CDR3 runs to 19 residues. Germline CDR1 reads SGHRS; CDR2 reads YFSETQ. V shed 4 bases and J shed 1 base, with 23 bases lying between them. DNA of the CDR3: TGCGCCAGCAGCCCCGGGACACTATTTACCGCCAGAACTAATGAAAAACTGTTTTTT. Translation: CASSPGTLFTARTNEKLFF.

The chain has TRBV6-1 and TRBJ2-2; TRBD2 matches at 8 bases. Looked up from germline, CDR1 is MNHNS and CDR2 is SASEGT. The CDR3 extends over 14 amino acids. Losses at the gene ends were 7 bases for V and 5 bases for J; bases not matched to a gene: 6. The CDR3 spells CASMGSGRTGELFF. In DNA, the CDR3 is TGTGCCAGCATGGGGAGCGGGAGAACCGGGGAGCTGTTTTTT.

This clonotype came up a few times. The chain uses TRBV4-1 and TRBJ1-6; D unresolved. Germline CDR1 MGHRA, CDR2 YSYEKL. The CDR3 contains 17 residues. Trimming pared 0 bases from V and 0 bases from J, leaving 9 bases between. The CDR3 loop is CASSQDWASSYNSPLHF. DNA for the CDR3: TGCGCCAGCAGCCAAGATTGGGCCAGCTCCTATAATTCACCCCTCCACTTT.

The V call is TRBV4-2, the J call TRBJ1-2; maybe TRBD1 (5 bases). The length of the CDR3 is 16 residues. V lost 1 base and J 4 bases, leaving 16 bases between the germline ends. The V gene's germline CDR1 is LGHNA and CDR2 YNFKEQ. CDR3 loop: CASSQASDGTAYGYTF. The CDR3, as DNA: TGTGCCAGCAGCCAAGCTTCAGACGGGACCGCCTATGGCTACACCTTC.

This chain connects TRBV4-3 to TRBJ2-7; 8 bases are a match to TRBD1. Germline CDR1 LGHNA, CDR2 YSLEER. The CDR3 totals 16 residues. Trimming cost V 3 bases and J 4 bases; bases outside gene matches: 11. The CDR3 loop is CASSQEPGTGSYEQYF. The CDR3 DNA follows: TGCGCCAGCAGCCAGGAACCCGGGACAGGATCTTACGAGCAGTACTTC.

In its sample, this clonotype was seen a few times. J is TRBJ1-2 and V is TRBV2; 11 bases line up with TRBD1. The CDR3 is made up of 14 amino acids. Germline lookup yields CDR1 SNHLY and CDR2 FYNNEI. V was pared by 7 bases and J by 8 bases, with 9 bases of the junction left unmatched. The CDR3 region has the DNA TGTGCCAGCATTGGGTTGGACAGGGGGCAAGGCTACACCTTC. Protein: CASIGLDRGQGYTF.

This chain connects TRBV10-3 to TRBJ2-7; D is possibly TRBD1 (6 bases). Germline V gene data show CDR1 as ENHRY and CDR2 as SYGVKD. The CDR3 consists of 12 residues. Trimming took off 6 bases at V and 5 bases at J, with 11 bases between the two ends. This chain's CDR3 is CAISLQGDEQYF. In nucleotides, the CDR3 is TGTGCCATCAGCCTACAGGGCGACGAGCAGTACTTC.

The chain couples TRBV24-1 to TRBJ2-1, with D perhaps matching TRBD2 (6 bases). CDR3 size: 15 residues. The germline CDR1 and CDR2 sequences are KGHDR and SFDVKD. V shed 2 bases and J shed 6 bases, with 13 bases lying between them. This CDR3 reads CATSDWWEAPNEQFF. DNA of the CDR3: TGTGCCACCAGTGATTGGTGGGAGGCCCCCAATGAGCAGTTCTTC.

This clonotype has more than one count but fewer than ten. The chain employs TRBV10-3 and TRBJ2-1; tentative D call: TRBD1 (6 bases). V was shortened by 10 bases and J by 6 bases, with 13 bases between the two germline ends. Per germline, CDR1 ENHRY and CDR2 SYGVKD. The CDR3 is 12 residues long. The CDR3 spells CATQTGFNEQFF. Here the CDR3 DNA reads TGTGCCACCCAAACAGGGTTCAATGAGCAGTTCTTC.

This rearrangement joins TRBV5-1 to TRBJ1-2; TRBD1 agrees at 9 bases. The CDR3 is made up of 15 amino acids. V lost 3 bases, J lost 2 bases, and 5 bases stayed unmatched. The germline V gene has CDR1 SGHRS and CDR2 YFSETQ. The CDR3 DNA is TGCGCCAGCAGCTCTTTGGGACAGGGAAACTATGGCTACACCTTC. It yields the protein CASSSLGQGNYGYTF.

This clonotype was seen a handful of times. The CDR3 spells CASSPTSLGRETQYF. The CDR3 DNA is TGCGCCAGCAGCCCGACTAGCCTAGGGAGGGAGACCCAGTACTTC. V usage is TRBV10-2 and J usage is TRBJ2-5; TRBD2 agrees at 7 bases. The CDR3 totals 15 residues. The V gene end was trimmed by 6 bases and the J gene end by 5 bases; junction bases not matched to a gene: 12. From germline, CDR1 is WSHSY and CDR2 SAAADI.

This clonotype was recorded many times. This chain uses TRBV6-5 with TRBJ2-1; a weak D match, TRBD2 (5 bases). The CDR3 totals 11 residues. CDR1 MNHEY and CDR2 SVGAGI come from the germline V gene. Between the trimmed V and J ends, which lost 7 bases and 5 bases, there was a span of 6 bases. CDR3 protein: CASKADNEQFF. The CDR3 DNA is TGTGCCAGCAAAGCGGACAATGAGCAGTTCTTC.

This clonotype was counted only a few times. The CDR3 DNA reads TGTGCCAGCAGCCTACGTACAGGGGCGGCAGGACTAGCCAAAAACATTCAGTACTTC. Translating gives CASSLRTGAAGLAKNIQYF. V is TRBV13 and J is TRBJ2-4, with 7 positions matching TRBD1. This CDR3 is built from 19 residues. Trimming at V came to 5 bases and at J to 0 bases, leaving 16 bases not matched to a gene. Per germline, CDR1 PRHDT and CDR2 FYEKMQ (reference sequence). Supplemented by reference TRBV13 and TRBJ2-4, the full variable domain reads AAGVIQSPRHLIKEKRETATLKCYPIPRHDTVYWYQQGPGQDPQFLISFYEKMQSDKGSIPDRFSAQQFSDYHSELNMSSLELGDSALYFCASSLRTGAAGLAKNIQYFGAGTRLSVL.

The chain's CDR3 is CASSYSSSTDTQYF. CDR3 in DNA: TGTGCCAGCAGTTACTCGAGTAGTACCGATACGCAGTATTTT. The chain has TRBV6-5 and TRBJ2-3; D call uncertain. Germline CDR1 reads MNHEY; CDR2 reads SVGAGI. The CDR3 sequence is 14 residues long. Trimming stripped 0 bases from V and 6 bases from J, with 10 bases between.

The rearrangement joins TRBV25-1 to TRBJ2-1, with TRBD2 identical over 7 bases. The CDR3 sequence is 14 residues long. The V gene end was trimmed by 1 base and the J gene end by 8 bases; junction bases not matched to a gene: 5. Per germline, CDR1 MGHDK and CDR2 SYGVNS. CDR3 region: CASSEFGRGDEQFF. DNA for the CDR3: TGTGCCAGCAGTGAATTTGGGAGGGGCGATGAGCAGTTCTTC.

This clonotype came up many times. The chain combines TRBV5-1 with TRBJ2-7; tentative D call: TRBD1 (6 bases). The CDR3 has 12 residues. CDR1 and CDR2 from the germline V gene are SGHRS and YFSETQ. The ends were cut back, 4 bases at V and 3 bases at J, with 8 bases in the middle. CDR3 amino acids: CASSPDSYEQYF. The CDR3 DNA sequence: TGCGCCAGCAGCCCGGACAGCTACGAGCAGTACTTC.

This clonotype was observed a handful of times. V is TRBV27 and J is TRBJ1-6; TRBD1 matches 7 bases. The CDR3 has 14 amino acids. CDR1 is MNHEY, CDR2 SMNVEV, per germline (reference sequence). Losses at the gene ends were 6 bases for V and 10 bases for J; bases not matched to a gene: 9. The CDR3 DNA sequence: TGTGCCAGCAGGGGGACAGTTGGAAACTCACCCCTCCACTTT. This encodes CASRGTVGNSPLHF.

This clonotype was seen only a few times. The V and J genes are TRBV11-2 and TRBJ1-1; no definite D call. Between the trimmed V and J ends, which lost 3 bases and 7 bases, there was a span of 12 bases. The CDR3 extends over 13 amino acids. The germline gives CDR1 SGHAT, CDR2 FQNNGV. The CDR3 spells CASSLFSEGEAFF. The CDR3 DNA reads TGTGCCAGCAGCTTGTTTTCGGAGGGTGAAGCTTTCTTT. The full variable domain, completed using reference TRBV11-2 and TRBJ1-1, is EAGVAQSPRYKIIEKRQSVAFWCNPISGHATLYWYQQILGQGPKLLIQFQNNGVVDDSQLPKDRFSAERLKGVDSTLKIQPAKLEDSAVYLCASSLFSEGEAFFGQGTRLTVV.

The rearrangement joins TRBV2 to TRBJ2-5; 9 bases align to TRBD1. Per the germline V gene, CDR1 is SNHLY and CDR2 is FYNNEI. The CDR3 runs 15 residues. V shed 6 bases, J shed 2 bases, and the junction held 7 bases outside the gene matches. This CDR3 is CASRATGGKQETQYF. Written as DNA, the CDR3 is TGTGCCAGCAGAGCCACAGGGGGCAAACAAGAGACCCAGTACTTC.